A selection of T cell receptor beta chains follows, all from one sample in a study of CD8+ T cells in alopecia areata. Generated by immunoSEQ multiplex PCR, the TCRdb table keeps only in-frame clones and is missing some. In the table there are about 150,000 clones, 50% to 65% of which are singletons. Specimen: CD4+ T cells sorted from blood. These TCRs come from a human donor in good health. CDR3s include the opening cysteine and the closing phenylalanine or tryptophan. A D gene is named only where the DNA matches it firmly. Size is omitted from some rows. Given values are once, few, many or a class for expanded clones.

NA,TRBV7-9,TRBD1,TRBJ1-2,CASSLPGGGYGYTF,TGTGCCAGCAGCCTGCCAGGGGGTGGCTATGGCTACACCTTC
few,TRBV11-1,TRBD2,TRBJ2-1,CASSLRAIAGGSYNEQFF,TGTGCCAGCAGCCTGCGGGCCATAGCGGGAGGTTCCTACAATGAGCAGTTCTTC
NA,TRBV29-1,NA,TRBJ1-2,CSVAPQGPGGYTF,TGCAGCGTAGCCCCCCAGGGACCGGGTGGCTACACCTTC
NA,TRBV5-1,NA,TRBJ2-7,CASSDRSGSYEQYF,TGCGCCAGCAGTGATAGGAGCGGATCCTACGAGCAGTACTTC
NA,TRBV10-3,NA,TRBJ2-1,CAISGTAPRTYNEQFF,TGTGCCATCAGTGGGACAGCTCCTCGGACCTACAATGAGCAGTTCTTC
NA,TRBV7-9,NA,TRBJ2-7,CASSLRAGLSYEQYF,TGTGCCAGCAGCCTAAGGGCGGGGCTCTCCTACGAGCAGTACTTC
NA,TRBV15,NA,TRBJ2-2,CATSRGELAGELFF,TGTGCCACCAGCAGAGGCGAGTTGGCCGGGGAGCTGTTTTTT
few,TRBV27,TRBD1,TRBJ1-1,CASSYRGVQGNTEAFF,TGTGCCAGCAGCTACAGGGGAGTCCAAGGGAACACTGAAGCTTTCTTT
NA,TRBV4-1,TRBD2,TRBJ2-2,CASSQTSGRGVAGELFF,TGCGCCAGCAGCCAGACTAGCGGGAGGGGTGTTGCCGGGGAGCTGTTTTTT
NA,TRBV18,NA,TRBJ2-3,CASSPRGPADTQYF,TGTGCCAGCTCACCAAGGGGCCCGGCAGATACGCAGTATTTT
many,TRBV19,TRBD2,TRBJ2-1,CASKATSGYEQFF,TGTGCCAGTAAAGCGACTAGCGGGTATGAGCAGTTCTTC
NA,TRBV6-1,NA,TRBJ2-7,CASSPTGTPTFEQYF,TGTGCCAGCAGTCCTACCGGGACACCTACGTTTGAGCAGTACTTC
NA,TRBV9,NA,TRBJ1-1,CASSVASPPEAFF,TGTGCCAGCAGCGTAGCTAGTCCCCCTGAAGCTTTCTTT
NA,TRBV4-2,NA,TRBJ2-3,CASSQDRPGTQYF,TGTGCCAGCAGCCAAGATCGGCCCGGTACGCAGTATTTT
few,TRBV28,NA,TRBJ1-4,CASRQGNEKLFF,TGTGCCAGCCGCCAGGGCAACGAAAAACTGTTTTTT
NA,TRBV18,TRBD1,TRBJ2-4,CASSPGQGTKNIQYF,TGTGCCAGCTCACCGGGACAGGGCACAAAAAACATTCAGTACTTC
few,TRBV2,TRBD2,TRBJ2-7,CASSPPLAGVEQYF,TGTGCCAGCAGCCCGCCTCTAGCGGGAGTCGAGCAGTACTTC
many,TRBV11-2,NA,TRBJ1-2,CASSLDWVSPGYTF,TGTGCCAGCAGCTTAGATTGGGTTTCGCCTGGCTACACCTTC
once,TRBV5-1,NA,TRBJ2-7,CASSLAPDMGGQYF,TGCGCCAGCAGTCTAGCTCCGGACATGGGCGGGCAGTACTTC
NA,TRBV19,TRBD1,TRBJ1-5,CASNGDRSNQPQHF,TGTGCCAGTAACGGGGACAGGTCCAATCAGCCCCAGCATTTT
NA,TRBV30,NA,TRBJ1-1,CAWSPATVGAFF,TGTGCCTGGAGTCCCGCGACAGTAGGAGCTTTCTTT
NA,TRBV10-3,NA,TRBJ2-7,CAISTSGELGGRKQYF,TGTGCCATCAGTACCAGCGGGGAGTTAGGGGGTAGGAAGCAGTACTTC
NA,TRBV29-1,NA,TRBJ1-2,CSVDDATGYGYTF,TGCAGCGTTGATGATGCCACGGGCTATGGCTACACCTTC
NA,TRBV27,NA,TRBJ2-5,CASSARRGWETQYF,TGTGCCAGCAGTGCGCGGCGGGGTTGGGAGACCCAGTACTTC
NA,TRBV29-1,NA,TRBJ2-7,CSAPRWLGAYEQYF,TGCAGCGCCCCAAGGTGGCTGGGAGCCTACGAGCAGTACTTC
NA,TRBV29-1,TRBD1,TRBJ2-7,CSVCGQGANYEQYF,TGCAGCGTTTGCGGACAGGGGGCAAACTACGAGCAGTACTTC
NA,TRBV9,NA,TRBJ2-2,CASSPKANTGELFF,TGTGCCAGCAGCCCCAAGGCGAACACCGGGGAGCTGTTTTTT
NA,TRBV19,TRBD2,TRBJ2-3,CASSITSGRDTQYF,TGTGCCAGTAGTATAACTAGCGGGAGAGATACGCAGTATTTT
NA,TRBV6-5,TRBD1,TRBJ2-5,CASSRRQGAVTQYF,TGTGCCAGCAGTCGACGACAGGGGGCTGTGACCCAGTACTTC
NA,TRBV6-1,NA,TRBJ2-4,CASSETDRGGAKNIQYF,TGTGCCAGCAGTGAGACGGACAGAGGAGGAGCCAAAAACATTCAGTACTTC
NA,TRBV29-1,NA,TRBJ1-2,CSVGGCYGYTF,TGCAGCGTTGGGGGCTGTTATGGCTACACCTTC